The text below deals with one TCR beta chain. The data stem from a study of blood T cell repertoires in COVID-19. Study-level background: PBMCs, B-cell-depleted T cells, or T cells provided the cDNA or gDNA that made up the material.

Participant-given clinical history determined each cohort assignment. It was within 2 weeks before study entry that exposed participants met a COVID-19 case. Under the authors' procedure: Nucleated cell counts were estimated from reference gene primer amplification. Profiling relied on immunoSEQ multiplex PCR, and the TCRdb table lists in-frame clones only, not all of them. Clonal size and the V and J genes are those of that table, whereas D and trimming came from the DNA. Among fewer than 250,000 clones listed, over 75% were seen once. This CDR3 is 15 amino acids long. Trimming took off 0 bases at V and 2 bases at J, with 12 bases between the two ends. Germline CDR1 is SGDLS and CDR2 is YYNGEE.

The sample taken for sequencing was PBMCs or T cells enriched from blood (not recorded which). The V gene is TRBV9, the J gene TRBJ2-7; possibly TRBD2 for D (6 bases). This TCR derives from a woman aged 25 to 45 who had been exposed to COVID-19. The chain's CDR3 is CASSVGGIATYEQYF. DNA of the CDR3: TGTGCCAGCAGCGTAGGCGGGATAGCGACCTACGAGCAGTACTTC.